A few counts support the clone carrying this TCR beta chain. Amplified regions were TCR beta CDR3 sequences from RNA transcripts. In the first-round RT-PCR of the TCR CDR3, the HTBI primer set was used. TCRdb reprocessed the multiplex PCR reads via MiXCR and lists one record per CDR3 protein. The table records around 350,000 distinct CDR3 sequences, 13% of them present only once. The sample belongs to a study of T cells in Graves' hyperthyroidism and ophthalmopathy. This receptor was obtained from a young woman with Graves' hyperthyroidism. Sequenced: blood.

The CDR3 DNA sequence: TGTGCCAGCAGTTACTCGAGCTCCGCTGAGACCCAGTACTTC. Translated, it gives CASSYSSSAETQYF. The chain joins TRBV12-3 or TRBV12-4 to TRBJ2-5; unclear D gene. The CDR3 is made up of 14 amino acids. V was shortened by 4 bases and J by 5 bases, with 14 bases between the two germline ends.